Listed below are T cell receptor beta chains from one sample, sequenced in a study of type 1 and type 2 diabetes patients. One entry per CDR3 protein, called by TCRdb with MiXCR from the multiplex PCR reads. The sample consists of about 250,000 distinct CDR3 sequences, around 50% of them appearing once. The specimen sequenced was peripheral blood mononuclear cells (PBMCs). The source is a man younger than 35 with type 2 diabetes. Each CDR3 is given with its conserved first and last residue. A D gene is named only where the DNA matches it firmly. Where a row states a size, it is once, few, many or the class of an expanded clone; other rows omit it.

V: TRBV13; D: TRBD1; length: 15; size: few; J: TRBJ1-1; DNA: TGTGCCAGCAGCCCCACGGGACAGGGGGCCTCTGAAGCTTTCTTT; CDR3: CASSPTGQGASEAFF
V: TRBV7-8; D: TRBD1; length: 14; size: NA; J: TRBJ1-6; DNA: TGCGCCAGCAGCCTGAGGGGACAGAATTCACCCCTCCACTTT; CDR3: CASSLRGQNSPLHF
V: TRBV7-8; D: NA; length: 13; size: NA; J: TRBJ2-7; DNA: TGTGCCAGCAGCAACCCGGGGCCCTACGAGCAGTACTTC; CDR3: CASSNPGPYEQYF
V: TRBV19; D: NA; length: 15; size: NA; J: TRBJ1-1; DNA: TGTGCCAGTAGTATAGGAGACGGTGAGTGCGCTGAAGCTTTCTTT; CDR3: CASSIGDGECAEAFF
V: TRBV4-3; D: NA; length: 14; size: NA; J: TRBJ1-1; DNA: TGCGCCAGCAGCTTCTCAGGGTGGAACACTGAAGCTTTCTTT; CDR3: CASSFSGWNTEAFF
V: TRBV27; D: TRBD1; length: 17; size: NA; J: TRBJ2-6; DNA: TGTGCCAGCAGTTTCCGGACAGGGGATGCAGGGGCCAACGTCCTGACTTTC; CDR3: CASSFRTGDAGANVLTF
V: TRBV24-1; D: NA; length: 15; size: few; J: TRBJ1-2; DNA: TGTGCCACCAGTGATCCGACAGGAACCAGCTATGGCTACACCTTC; CDR3: CATSDPTGTSYGYTF
V: TRBV29-1; D: TRBD1; length: 14; size: NA; J: TRBJ2-1; DNA: TGCAGCGTAGGGGGAAGGGGGCGTTACAATGAGCAGTTCTTC; CDR3: CSVGGRGRYNEQFF
V: TRBV6-5; D: NA; length: 13; size: few; J: TRBJ1-5; DNA: TGTGCCAGCAGTAATCAAGGATATCAGCCCCAGCATTTT; CDR3: CASSNQGYQPQHF
V: TRBV20-1; D: NA; length: 12; size: NA; J: TRBJ1-5; DNA: TGCAGTGGACTAGACGGGACTCAGCCCCAGCATTTT; CDR3: CSGLDGTQPQHF
V: TRBV7-2; D: TRBD1; length: 16; size: few; J: TRBJ2-2; DNA: TGTGCCAGCAGCATACTCGGGACAGGCTTAACCGGGGAGCTGTTTTTT; CDR3: CASSILGTGLTGELFF
V: TRBV7-3; D: NA; length: 13; size: few; J: TRBJ1-1; DNA: TGTGCCAGCAGCTTAATGGGGAACACTGAAGCTTTCTTT; CDR3: CASSLMGNTEAFF
V: TRBV7-3; D: NA; length: 13; size: NA; J: TRBJ1-2; DNA: TGTGCCAGCAGCCGCGGGGGGGACTATGGCTACACCTTC; CDR3: CASSRGGDYGYTF
V: TRBV30; D: NA; length: 15; size: NA; J: TRBJ1-5; DNA: TGTGCCTGGGGCCGGGACACCAATAGCAATCAGCCCCAGCATTTT; CDR3: CAWGRDTNSNQPQHF
V: TRBV7-8; D: NA; length: 15; size: NA; J: TRBJ2-3; DNA: TGTGCCAGCAGCCCACAACAGGGATTCACAGGTACGCAGTATTTT; CDR3: CASSPQQGFTGTQYF
V: TRBV7-6; D: NA; length: 16; size: NA; J: TRBJ2-1; DNA: TGTGCCAGCAGCTTATTGGACGGGGACAAGGGCAATGAGCAGTTCTTC; CDR3: CASSLLDGDKGNEQFF
V: TRBV20-1; D: NA; length: 16; size: NA; J: TRBJ2-7; DNA: TGCAGTGCTAGTCACAGCGGGCTCCCAATTGCCTACGAGCAGTACTTC; CDR3: CSASHSGLPIAYEQYF
V: TRBV6-6; D: TRBD1; length: 15; size: few; J: TRBJ2-7; DNA: TGTGCCAGCAGTTACGGGACAGGGGACTCTTACGAGCAGTACTTC; CDR3: CASSYGTGDSYEQYF
V: TRBV2; D: NA; length: 15; size: NA; J: TRBJ2-1; DNA: TGTGCCAGCAGCTACTGGGGGAGCTCCTACAATGAGCAGTTCTTC; CDR3: CASSYWGSSYNEQFF
V: TRBV7-2; D: NA; length: 15; size: NA; J: TRBJ1-2; DNA: TGTGCCAGCAGCTTTCCAGGGGTCACCTACTATGGCTACACCTTC; CDR3: CASSFPGVTYYGYTF
V: TRBV6-1; D: TRBD2; length: 14; size: NA; J: TRBJ2-5; DNA: TGTGCCAGCAGGGCAGCGGGGGGGAAAGAGACCCAGTACTTC; CDR3: CASRAAGGKETQYF
V: TRBV10-2; D: TRBD1; length: 14; size: NA; J: TRBJ1-5; DNA: TGCGCCAGCAGGCCGGGACAGGGCAATCAGCCCCAGCATTTT; CDR3: CASRPGQGNQPQHF
V: TRBV2; D: TRBD1; length: 14; size: NA; J: TRBJ1-2; DNA: TGTGCCAGCAGTCGTCCGGACAGGGCGCATGGCTACACCTTC; CDR3: CASSRPDRAHGYTF
V: TRBV6-5; D: NA; length: 14; size: NA; J: TRBJ1-2; DNA: TGTGCCAGCAGTTATCGAGGGGACAACTATGGCTACACCTTC; CDR3: CASSYRGDNYGYTF
V: TRBV29-1; D: NA; length: 12; size: few; J: TRBJ1-2; DNA: TGCAGCGTTTTGGGGCAGATCTATGGCTACACCTTC; CDR3: CSVLGQIYGYTF
V: TRBV27; D: TRBD1; length: 15; size: NA; J: TRBJ2-7; DNA: TGTGCCAGCAGACCAAGACAGGGTATAGCCTACGAGCAGTACTTC; CDR3: CASRPRQGIAYEQYF
V: TRBV9; D: TRBD1; length: 15; size: NA; J: TRBJ1-6; DNA: TGTGCCAGCAGCGAGGCCGCACAGGGGAGATCACCCCTCCACTTT; CDR3: CASSEAAQGRSPLHF
V: TRBV20-1; D: TRBD1; length: 19; size: once; J: TRBJ2-7; DNA: TGCAGTGCTAGTGATTTGATCCGAGAGACGGGACAGGGATCGGACGAGCAGTACTTC; CDR3: CSASDLIRETGQGSDEQYF
V: TRBV12-3/TRBV12-4; D: NA; length: 16; size: NA; J: TRBJ1-6; DNA: TGTGCCAGCAGTTTCGGATGGCCGTCGAGGGATTCACCCCTCCACTTT; CDR3: CASSFGWPSRDSPLHF
V: TRBV29-1; D: NA; length: 12; size: NA; J: TRBJ1-2; DNA: TGCAGCGTTGGGGGGGGCAACTATGGCTACACCTTC; CDR3: CSVGGGNYGYTF
V: TRBV5-1; D: TRBD1; length: 15; size: NA; J: TRBJ2-7; DNA: TGCGCCAGCAGCGAAGGACAGGGGGGTAACTACGAGCAGTACTTC; CDR3: CASSEGQGGNYEQYF
V: TRBV6-5; D: NA; length: 11; size: few; J: TRBJ1-6; DNA: TGTGCCATCGGGGGGGCGTCACCCCTCCACTTT; CDR3: CAIGGASPLHF
V: TRBV4-2; D: NA; length: 15; size: NA; J: TRBJ1-1; DNA: TGTGCCAGCAGCCAAGAAGGACTTACGAACACTGAAGCTTTCTTT; CDR3: CASSQEGLTNTEAFF
V: TRBV10-3; D: TRBD1; length: 16; size: NA; J: TRBJ1-1; DNA: TGTGCCATTAGGATGACCGACGACAGGGGTAACACTGAAGCTTTCTTT; CDR3: CAIRMTDDRGNTEAFF
V: TRBV7-8; D: NA; length: 13; size: NA; J: TRBJ2-7; DNA: TGCGCCAGCAGCCAAGACATGGCGTACGAGCAGTACTTC; CDR3: CASSQDMAYEQYF
V: TRBV19; D: NA; length: 12; size: NA; J: TRBJ2-7; DNA: TGTGCCACCCGGGACGGACCCTACGAGCAGTACTTC; CDR3: CATRDGPYEQYF
V: TRBV10-2; D: NA; length: 16; size: few; J: TRBJ1-6; DNA: TGCGCCAGCGGAACTTCAAGACAGGCCTATAATTCACCCCTCCACTTT; CDR3: CASGTSRQAYNSPLHF
V: TRBV6-1; D: TRBD2; length: 15; size: few; J: TRBJ2-5; DNA: TGTGCCAGCAGCCCCTCTCTGGGGGGGGAAGAGACCCAGTACTTC; CDR3: CASSPSLGGEETQYF
V: TRBV20-1; D: NA; length: 11; size: few; J: TRBJ2-3; DNA: TGCAGTTTAGCGGTAGCAGATACGCAGTATTTT; CDR3: CSLAVADTQYF
V: TRBV6-6; D: NA; length: 13; size: NA; J: TRBJ1-5; DNA: TGTGCCAGCAGCCCTTATAGCAATCAGCCCCAGCATTTT; CDR3: CASSPYSNQPQHF
V: TRBV5-1; D: NA; length: 14; size: few; J: TRBJ2-7; DNA: TGCGCCAGCAGCCCGAGCGAGGTCTCCTACGAGCAGTACTTC; CDR3: CASSPSEVSYEQYF
V: TRBV12-3/TRBV12-4; D: NA; length: 14; size: few; J: TRBJ2-5; DNA: TGTGCCAGCAGTGGAGGGGGGTACCAAGAGACCCAGTACTTC; CDR3: CASSGGGYQETQYF
V: TRBV10-1; D: TRBD1; length: 13; size: NA; J: TRBJ1-1; DNA: TGCGCCAGCAGTGACAGGGGGCCCGCTGAAGCTTTCTTT; CDR3: CASSDRGPAEAFF
V: TRBV5-1; D: TRBD1; length: 16; size: once; J: TRBJ1-1; DNA: TGCGCCAGCAGAAACACAGGGGGAGGGCGGAGCACTGAAGCTTTCTTT; CDR3: CASRNTGGGRSTEAFF
V: TRBV6-6; D: NA; length: 13; size: few; J: TRBJ2-1; DNA: TGTGCCAGCCAGGGGAGCTCCTACAATGAGCAGTTCTTC; CDR3: CASQGSSYNEQFF
V: TRBV24-1; D: TRBD2; length: 12; size: NA; J: TRBJ2-5; DNA: TGTGCCACCTCGGGGGGGGGAGAGACCCAGTACTTC; CDR3: CATSGGGETQYF
V: TRBV5-5; D: TRBD1; length: 17; size: NA; J: TRBJ2-3; DNA: TGTGCCAGCAGCTTGGGGTTGGGACAGGGACCGACAGATACGCAGTATTTT; CDR3: CASSLGLGQGPTDTQYF
V: TRBV5-1; D: TRBD1; length: 14; size: NA; J: TRBJ2-5; DNA: TGCGCCAGCAGCTGGGGGACAGGGAAAGAGACCCAGTACTTC; CDR3: CASSWGTGKETQYF
V: TRBV10-1; D: NA; length: 12; size: NA; J: TRBJ2-7; DNA: TGCGCCAGCAGTTCCGGGATCTACGAGCAGTACTTC; CDR3: CASSSGIYEQYF
V: TRBV7-2; D: TRBD1; length: 14; size: few; J: TRBJ2-3; DNA: TGTGCCAGCAGCTTAGTGGGACAGCGGGATACGCAGTATTTT; CDR3: CASSLVGQRDTQYF
V: TRBV5-1; D: NA; length: 14; size: NA; J: TRBJ1-3; DNA: TGCGCCAGCAGCTTGGCAGGGCGCGGAAACACCATATATTTT; CDR3: CASSLAGRGNTIYF
V: TRBV28; D: NA; length: 13; size: once; J: TRBJ2-3; DNA: TGTGCCAGCAGTTTAAAGGTTCCAGATACGCAGTATTTT; CDR3: CASSLKVPDTQYF
V: TRBV29-1; D: NA; length: 12; size: NA; J: TRBJ1-2; DNA: TGCAGCGTTGATTTTCCGGCAGAGGGCTACACCTTC; CDR3: CSVDFPAEGYTF
V: TRBV12-5; D: NA; length: 14; size: few; J: TRBJ2-2; DNA: TGTGCCAGCAGCCACGGACTCAACACCGGGGAGCTGTTTTTT; CDR3: CASSHGLNTGELFF